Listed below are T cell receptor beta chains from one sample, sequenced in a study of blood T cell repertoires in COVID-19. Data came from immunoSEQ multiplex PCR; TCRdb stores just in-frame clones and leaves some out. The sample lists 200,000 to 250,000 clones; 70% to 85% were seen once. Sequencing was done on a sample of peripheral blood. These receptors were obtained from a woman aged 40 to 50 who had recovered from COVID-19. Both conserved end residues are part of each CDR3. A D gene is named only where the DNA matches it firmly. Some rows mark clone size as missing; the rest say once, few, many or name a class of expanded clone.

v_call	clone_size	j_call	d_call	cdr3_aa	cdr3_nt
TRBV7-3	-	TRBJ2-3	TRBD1	CASSFGQGNMGTDTQYF	TGTGCCAGCAGCTTCGGACAGGGCAACATGGGAACAGATACGCAGTATTTT
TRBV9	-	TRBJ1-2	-	CASSVGGLVDGYTF	TGTGCCAGCAGCGTAGGTGGCCTCGTCGATGGCTACACCTTC
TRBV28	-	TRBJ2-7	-	CASSLSGYEQYF	TGTGCCAGCAGTTTATCAGGGTACGAGCAGTACTTC
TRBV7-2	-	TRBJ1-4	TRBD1	CASSGGQNEKLFF	TGTGCCAGCAGCGGGGGACAGAATGAAAAACTGTTTTTT
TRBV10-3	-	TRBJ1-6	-	CAIGPVNSPLHF	TGTGCCATCGGTCCGGTAAATTCACCCCTCCACTTT
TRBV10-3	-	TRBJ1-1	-	CAISESGGTEAFF	TGTGCCATCAGTGAGTCAGGGGGCACTGAAGCTTTCTTT
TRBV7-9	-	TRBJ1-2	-	CASSSTIGQFYGYTF	TGTGCCAGCAGCTCAACTATAGGACAGTTCTATGGCTACACCTTC
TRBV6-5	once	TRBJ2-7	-	CASSYSRRGYEQYF	TGTGCCAGCAGTTACTCAAGAAGGGGCTACGAGCAGTACTTC
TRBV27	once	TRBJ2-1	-	CASGPLVNSYNEQFF	TGTGCCAGCGGACCACTAGTGAACTCCTACAATGAGCAGTTCTTC
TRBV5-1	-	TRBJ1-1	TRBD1	CASSLVGMDRDTEAFF	TGCGCCAGCAGCTTGGTGGGGATGGACAGGGACACTGAAGCTTTCTTT
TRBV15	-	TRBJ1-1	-	CATSRGSGGITEAFF	TGTGCCACCAGCAGAGGATCCGGGGGAATTACTGAAGCTTTCTTT
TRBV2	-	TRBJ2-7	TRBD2	CASSESGGLSYEQYF	TGTGCCAGCAGTGAAAGCGGGGGGTTATCCTACGAGCAGTACTTC
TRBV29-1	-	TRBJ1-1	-	CSARLRAMNTEAFF	TGCAGCGCCCGATTGAGGGCTATGAACACTGAAGCTTTCTTT
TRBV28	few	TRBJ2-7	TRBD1	CASVRQGYEQYF	TGTGCCAGCGTCAGACAGGGCTACGAGCAGTACTTC
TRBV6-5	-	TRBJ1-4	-	CASSYSPGVGEKLFF	TGTGCCAGCAGTTACTCACCAGGGGTTGGTGAAAAACTGTTTTTT
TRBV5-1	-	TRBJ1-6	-	CASSLEMAPSGPLHF	TGCGCCAGCAGCTTGGAGATGGCCCCTAGTGGACCCCTCCACTTT
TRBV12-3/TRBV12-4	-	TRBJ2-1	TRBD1	CASSKGQGSEQFF	TGTGCCAGCAGTAAGGGACAGGGGAGTGAGCAGTTCTTC
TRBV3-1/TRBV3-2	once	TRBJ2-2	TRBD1	CASSHGTATGELFF	TGTGCCAGCAGCCACGGGACAGCTACCGGGGAGCTGTTTTTT
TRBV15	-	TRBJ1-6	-	CATSGGLPGPLHF	TGTGCCACCAGCGGGGGCCTTCCAGGACCCCTCCACTTT
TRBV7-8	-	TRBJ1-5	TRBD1	CASSLIQGDLGNQPQHF	TGTGCCAGCAGCTTAATCCAGGGGGATCTGGGAAATCAGCCCCAGCATTTT
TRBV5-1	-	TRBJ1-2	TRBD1	CASSPGQRPNYGYTF	TGCGCCAGCAGCCCGGGACAGCGCCCTAACTATGGCTACACCTTC
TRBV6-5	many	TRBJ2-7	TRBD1	CASLRQGPYEQYF	TGTGCCAGCTTAAGACAGGGACCCTACGAGCAGTACTTC
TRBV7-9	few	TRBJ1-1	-	CASSSDGTEAFF	TGTGCCAGCAGCTCCGACGGGACTGAAGCTTTCTTT
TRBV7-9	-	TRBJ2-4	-	CASSLGSQGNIQYF	TGTGCCAGCAGCTTAGGTTCTCAGGGGAACATTCAGTACTTC
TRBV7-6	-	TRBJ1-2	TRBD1	CASSSSGGGYTF	TGTGCCAGCAGCTCCTCAGGGGGCGGCTACACCTTC
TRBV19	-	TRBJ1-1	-	CASRPREQSFMNTEAFF	TGTGCCAGTAGGCCCCGTGAACAATCTTTTATGAACACTGAAGCTTTCTTT
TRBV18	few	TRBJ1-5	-	CASSPTRGQPQHF	TGTGCCAGCTCACCCACCAGGGGCCAGCCCCAGCATTTT
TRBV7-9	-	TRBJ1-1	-	CASSTTVNTEAFF	TGTGCCAGCAGCACGACAGTGAACACTGAAGCTTTCTTT
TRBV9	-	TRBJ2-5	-	CASSVAGGWTANKETQYF	TGTGCCAGCAGCGTCGCTGGCGGGTGGACAGCTAACAAAGAGACCCAGTACTTC
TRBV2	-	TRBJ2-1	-	CASIQGETYNEQFF	TGTGCCAGCATACAGGGTGAGACTTACAATGAGCAGTTCTTC
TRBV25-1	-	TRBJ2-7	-	CASSESWGITYEQYF	TGTGCCAGCAGTGAATCCTGGGGCATAACCTACGAGCAGTACTTC
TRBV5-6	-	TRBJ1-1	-	CASSWGSTGTEAFF	TGTGCCAGCAGCTGGGGTTCAACGGGGACTGAAGCTTTCTTT
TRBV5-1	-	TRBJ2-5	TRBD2	CASSSGGEETQYF	TGCGCCAGCAGCTCCGGGGGGGAAGAGACCCAGTACTTC
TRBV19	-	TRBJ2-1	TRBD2	CASSISGTSGGRYNEQFF	TGTGCCAGTAGTATAAGTGGGACTAGCGGGGGCCGTTACAATGAGCAGTTCTTC
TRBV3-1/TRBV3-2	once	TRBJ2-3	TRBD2	CASSQEWRGGHTQYF	TGTGCCAGCAGCCAAGAATGGCGGGGGGGCCATACGCAGTATTTT
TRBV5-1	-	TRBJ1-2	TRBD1	CASSFGTETYGYTF	TGCGCCAGCAGCTTCGGGACAGAGACTTATGGCTACACCTTC
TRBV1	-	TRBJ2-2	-	CTSSQAPSGGRTGELFF	TGCACCAGCAGCCAAGCCCCTAGCGGGGGGCGTACCGGGGAGCTGTTTTTT
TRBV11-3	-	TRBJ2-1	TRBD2	CASSLGVAGGLLGEQFF	TGTGCCAGCAGCTTAGGAGTAGCGGGGGGGCTTTTAGGTGAGCAGTTCTTC